This TCR beta chain was sequenced in a study of PD-1 blockade in classical Hodgkin lymphoma. Deletions cut 9 bases from V and 1 base from J, with 9 bases between. The CDR3 extends over 12 amino acids. The germline V gene has CDR1 SNHLY and CDR2 FYNNEI. Documented time point: cycle 4 day 1 (C4D1), after five to seven weeks of nivolumab. All trial patients relapsed after autologous stem cell transplantation. Data came from immunoSEQ multiplex PCR; TCRdb stores just in-frame clones and leaves some out. The sample holds fewer than 100,000 clones; about 93% are singletons and the top ten take around 2%. This chain connects TRBV2 to TRBJ1-2; unclear D gene. Sequenced here: peripheral blood mononuclear cells (PBMCs), sampled before the fourth cycle of nivolumab. The receptor was derived from a human donor with classical Hodgkin lymphoma. This CDR3 is CASSGSNYGYTF. In DNA form, the CDR3 reads TGTGCCAGTTCGGGGAGTAACTATGGCTACACCTTC.